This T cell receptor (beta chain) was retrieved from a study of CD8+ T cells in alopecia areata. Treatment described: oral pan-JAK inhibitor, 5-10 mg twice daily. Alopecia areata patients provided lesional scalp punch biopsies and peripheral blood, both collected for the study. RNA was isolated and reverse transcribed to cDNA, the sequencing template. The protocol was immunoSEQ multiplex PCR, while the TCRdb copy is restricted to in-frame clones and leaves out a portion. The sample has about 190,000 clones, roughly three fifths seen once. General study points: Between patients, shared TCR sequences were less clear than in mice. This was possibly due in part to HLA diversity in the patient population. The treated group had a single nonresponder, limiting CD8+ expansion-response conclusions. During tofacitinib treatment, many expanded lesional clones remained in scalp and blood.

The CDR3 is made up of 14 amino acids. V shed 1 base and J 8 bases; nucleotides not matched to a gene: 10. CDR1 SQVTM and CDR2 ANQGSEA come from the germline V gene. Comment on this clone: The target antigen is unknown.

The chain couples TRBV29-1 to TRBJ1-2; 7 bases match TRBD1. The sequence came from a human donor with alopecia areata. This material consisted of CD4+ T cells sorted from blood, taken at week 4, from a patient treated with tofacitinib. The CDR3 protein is CSVEVWAQGIGYTF. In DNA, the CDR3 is TGCAGCGTTGAAGTTTGGGCACAGGGGATCGGCTACACCTTC. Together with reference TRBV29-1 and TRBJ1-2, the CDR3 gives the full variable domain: SAVISQKPSRDICQRGTSLTIQCQVDSQVTMMFWYRQQPGQSLTLIATANQGSEATYESGFVIDKFPISRPNLTFSTLTVSNMSPEDSSIYLCSVEVWAQGIGYTFGSGTRLTVV.